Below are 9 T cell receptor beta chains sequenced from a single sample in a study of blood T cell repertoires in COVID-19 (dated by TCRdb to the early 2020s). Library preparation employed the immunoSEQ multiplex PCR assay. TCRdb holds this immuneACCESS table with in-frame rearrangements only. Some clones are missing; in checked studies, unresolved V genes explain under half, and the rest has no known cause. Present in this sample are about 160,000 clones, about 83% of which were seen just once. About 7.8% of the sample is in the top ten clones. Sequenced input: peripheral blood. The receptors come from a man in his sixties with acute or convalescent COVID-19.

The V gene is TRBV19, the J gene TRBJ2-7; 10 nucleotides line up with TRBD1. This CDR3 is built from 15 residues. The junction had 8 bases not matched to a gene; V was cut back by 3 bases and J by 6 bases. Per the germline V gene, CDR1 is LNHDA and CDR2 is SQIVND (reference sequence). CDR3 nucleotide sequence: TGTGCCAGTAGTATCCCCGCGACAGGGGGCCGCGAGCAGTACTTC. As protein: CASSIPATGGREQYF.

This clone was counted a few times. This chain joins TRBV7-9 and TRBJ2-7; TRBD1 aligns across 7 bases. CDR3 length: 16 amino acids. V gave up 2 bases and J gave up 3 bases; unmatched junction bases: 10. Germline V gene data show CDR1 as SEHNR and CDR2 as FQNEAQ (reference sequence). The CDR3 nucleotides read TGTGCCAGCAGCTTATCCCTCCAGGGGGATAGCTACGAGCAGTACTTC. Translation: CASSLSLQGDSYEQYF.

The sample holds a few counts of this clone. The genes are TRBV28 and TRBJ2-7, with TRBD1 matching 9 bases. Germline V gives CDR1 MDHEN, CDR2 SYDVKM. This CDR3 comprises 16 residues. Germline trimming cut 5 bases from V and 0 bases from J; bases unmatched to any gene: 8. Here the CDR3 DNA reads TGTGCCAGCAGTCAACCGTGGGACAGGGTCTCCTACGAGCAGTACTTC. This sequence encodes CASSQPWDRVSYEQYF.

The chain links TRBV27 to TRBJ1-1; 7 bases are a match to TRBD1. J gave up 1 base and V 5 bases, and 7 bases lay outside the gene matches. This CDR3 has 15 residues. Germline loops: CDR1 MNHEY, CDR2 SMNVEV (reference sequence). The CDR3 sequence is CASSTRQGGNTEAFF. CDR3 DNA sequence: TGTGCCAGCAGTACGCGACAGGGAGGGAACACTGAAGCTTTCTTT.

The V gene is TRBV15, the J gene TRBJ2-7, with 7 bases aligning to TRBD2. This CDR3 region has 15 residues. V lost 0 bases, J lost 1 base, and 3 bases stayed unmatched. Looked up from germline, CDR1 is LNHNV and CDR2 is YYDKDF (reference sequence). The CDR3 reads CATSREGGGSYEQYF. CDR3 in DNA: TGTGCCACCAGCAGAGAGGGCGGGGGTTCCTACGAGCAGTACTTC. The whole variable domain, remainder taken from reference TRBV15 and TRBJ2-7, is DAMVIQNPRYQVTQFGKPVTLSCSQTLNHNVMYWYQQKSSQAPKLLFHYYDKDFNNEADTPDNFQSRRPNTSFCFLDIRSPGLGDTAMYLCATSREGGGSYEQYFGPGTRLTVT.

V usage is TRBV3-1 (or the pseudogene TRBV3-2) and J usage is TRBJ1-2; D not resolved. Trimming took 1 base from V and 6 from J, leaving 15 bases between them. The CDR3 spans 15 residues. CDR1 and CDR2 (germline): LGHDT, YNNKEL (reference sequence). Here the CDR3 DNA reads TGTGCCAGCAGCCAAGTAGGCGGGATGGGCGATGGCTACACCTTC. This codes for CASSQVGGMGDGYTF.

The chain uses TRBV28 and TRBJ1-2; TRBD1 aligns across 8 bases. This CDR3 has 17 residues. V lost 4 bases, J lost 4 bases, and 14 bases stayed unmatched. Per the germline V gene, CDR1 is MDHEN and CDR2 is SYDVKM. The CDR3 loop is CASSSRTGKMGGYGYTF. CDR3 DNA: TGTGCCAGCAGTTCCCGGACAGGGAAGATGGGTGGCTATGGCTACACCTTC.

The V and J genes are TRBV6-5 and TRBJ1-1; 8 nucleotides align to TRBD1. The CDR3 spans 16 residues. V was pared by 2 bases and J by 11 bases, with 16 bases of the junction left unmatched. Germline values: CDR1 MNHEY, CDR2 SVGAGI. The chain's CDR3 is CASSYLTTGTGGTAFF. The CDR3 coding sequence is TGTGCCAGCAGTTACCTGACAACCGGGACAGGAGGGACGGCTTTCTTT.

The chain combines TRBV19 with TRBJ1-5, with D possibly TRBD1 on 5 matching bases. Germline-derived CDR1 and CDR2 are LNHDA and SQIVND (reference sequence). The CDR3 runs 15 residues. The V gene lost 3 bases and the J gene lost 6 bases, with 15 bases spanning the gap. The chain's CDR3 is CASSMGGRAGQPQHF. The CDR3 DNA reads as TGTGCCAGTAGTATGGGGGGTAGGGCGGGTCAGCCCCAGCATTTT.